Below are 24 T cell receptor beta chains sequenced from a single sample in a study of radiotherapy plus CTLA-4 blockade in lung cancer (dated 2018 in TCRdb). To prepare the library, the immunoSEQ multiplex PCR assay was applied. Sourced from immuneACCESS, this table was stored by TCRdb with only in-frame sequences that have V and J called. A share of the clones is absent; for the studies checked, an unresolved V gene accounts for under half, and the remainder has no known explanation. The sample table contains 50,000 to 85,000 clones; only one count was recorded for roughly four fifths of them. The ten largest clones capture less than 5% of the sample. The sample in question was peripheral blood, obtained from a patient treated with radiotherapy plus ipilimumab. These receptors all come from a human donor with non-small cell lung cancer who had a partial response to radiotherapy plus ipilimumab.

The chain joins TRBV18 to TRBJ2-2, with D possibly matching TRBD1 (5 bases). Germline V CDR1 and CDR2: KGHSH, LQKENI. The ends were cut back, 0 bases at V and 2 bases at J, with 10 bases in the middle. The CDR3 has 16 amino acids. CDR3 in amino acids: CASSPPEQANTGELFF. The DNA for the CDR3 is TGTGCCAGCTCACCACCGGAACAGGCCAACACCGGGGAGCTGTTTTTT.

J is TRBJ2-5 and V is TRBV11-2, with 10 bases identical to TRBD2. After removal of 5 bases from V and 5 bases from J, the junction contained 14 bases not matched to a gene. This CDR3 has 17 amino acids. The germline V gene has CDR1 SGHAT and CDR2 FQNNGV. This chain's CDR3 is CASSPEASGSERETQYF. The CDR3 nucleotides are TGTGCCAGCAGCCCGGAGGCTAGCGGGAGTGAGAGGGAGACCCAGTACTTC.

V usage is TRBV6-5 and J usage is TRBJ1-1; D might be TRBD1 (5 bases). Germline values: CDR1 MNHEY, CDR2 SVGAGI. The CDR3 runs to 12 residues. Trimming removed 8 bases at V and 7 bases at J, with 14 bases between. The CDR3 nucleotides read TGTGCCAGCGGGAGGGGCAGAGGTGAAGCTTTCTTT. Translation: CASGRGRGEAFF.

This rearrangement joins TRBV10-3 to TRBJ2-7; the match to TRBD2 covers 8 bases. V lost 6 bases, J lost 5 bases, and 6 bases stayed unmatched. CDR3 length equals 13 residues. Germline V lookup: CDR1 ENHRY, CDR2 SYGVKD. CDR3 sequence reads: CAISRGGADEQYF. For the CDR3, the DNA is TGTGCCATCAGCCGGGGGGGGGCGGACGAGCAGTACTTC.

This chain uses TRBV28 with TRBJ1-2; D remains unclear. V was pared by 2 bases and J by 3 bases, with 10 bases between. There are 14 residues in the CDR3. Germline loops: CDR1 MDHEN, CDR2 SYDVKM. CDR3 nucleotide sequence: TGTGCCAGCAGTTTAGCAGATTTTTACTATGGCTACACCTTC. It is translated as CASSLADFYYGYTF.

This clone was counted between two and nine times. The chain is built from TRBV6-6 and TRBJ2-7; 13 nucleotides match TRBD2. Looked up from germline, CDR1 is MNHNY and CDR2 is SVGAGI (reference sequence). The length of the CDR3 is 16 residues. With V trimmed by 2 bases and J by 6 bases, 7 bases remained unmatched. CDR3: CASSYPRTSGSGEQYF. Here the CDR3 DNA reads TGTGCCAGCAGTTACCCCCGGACTAGCGGGAGCGGCGAGCAGTACTTC.

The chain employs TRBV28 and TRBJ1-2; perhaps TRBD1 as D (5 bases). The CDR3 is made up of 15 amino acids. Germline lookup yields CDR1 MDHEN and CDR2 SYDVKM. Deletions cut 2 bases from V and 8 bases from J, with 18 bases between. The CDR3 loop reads CASSLLSAGKVGYTF. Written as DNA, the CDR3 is TGTGCCAGCAGTTTACTCTCGGCAGGGAAGGTCGGCTACACCTTC.

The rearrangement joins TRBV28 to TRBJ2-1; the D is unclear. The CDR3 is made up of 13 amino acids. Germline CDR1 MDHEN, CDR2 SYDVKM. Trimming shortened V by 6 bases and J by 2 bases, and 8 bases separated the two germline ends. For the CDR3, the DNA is TGTGCCAGCAGCCGGGTGGCCTACAATGAGCAGTTCTTC. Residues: CASSRVAYNEQFF. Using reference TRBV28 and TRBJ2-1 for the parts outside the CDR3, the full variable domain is DVKVTQSSRYLVKRTGEKVFLECVQDMDHENMFWYRQDPGLGLRLIYFSYDVKMKEKGDIPEGYSVSREKKERFSLILESASTNQTSMYLCASSRVAYNEQFFGPGTRLTVL.

The CDR3 DNA reads as TGCGCCAGCAGCTACACGGGACAGGGGACGAACACTGAAGCTTTCTTT. Its protein product is CASSYTGQGTNTEAFF. The chain carries TRBV5-1 and TRBJ1-1; 10 positions match TRBD1. The junction had 6 bases not matched to a gene; V was cut back by 3 bases and J by 1 base. Germline V gives CDR1 SGHRS, CDR2 YFSETQ. The CDR3 contains 16 residues. The whole variable domain, filled in from reference TRBV5-1 and TRBJ1-1, reads KAGVTQTPRYLIKTRGQQVTLSCSPISGHRSVSWYQQTPGQGLQFLFEYFSETQRNKGNFPGRFSGRQFSNSRSEMNVSTLELGDSALYLCASSYTGQGTNTEAFFGQGTRLTVV.

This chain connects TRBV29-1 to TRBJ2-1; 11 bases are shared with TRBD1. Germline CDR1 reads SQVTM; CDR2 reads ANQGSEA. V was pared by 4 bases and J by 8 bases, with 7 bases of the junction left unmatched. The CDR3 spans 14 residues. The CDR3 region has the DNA TGCAGCGTTGCCCGGGACAGGGGGTATGATGAGCAGTTCTTC. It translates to CSVARDRGYDEQFF.

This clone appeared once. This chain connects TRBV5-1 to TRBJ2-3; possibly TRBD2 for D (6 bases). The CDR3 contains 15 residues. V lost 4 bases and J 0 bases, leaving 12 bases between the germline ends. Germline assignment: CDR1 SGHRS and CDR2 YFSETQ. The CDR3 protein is CASSPSGTSTDTQYF. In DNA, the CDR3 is TGCGCCAGCAGCCCCTCCGGGACTAGCACAGATACGCAGTATTTT.

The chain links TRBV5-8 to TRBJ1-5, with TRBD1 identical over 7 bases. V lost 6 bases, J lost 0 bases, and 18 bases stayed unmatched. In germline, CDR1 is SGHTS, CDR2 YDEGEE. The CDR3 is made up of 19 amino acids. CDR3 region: CASNFHRGSNRYSNQPQHF. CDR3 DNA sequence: TGTGCCAGCAACTTTCACAGGGGCTCTAACCGATATAGCAATCAGCCCCAGCATTTT.

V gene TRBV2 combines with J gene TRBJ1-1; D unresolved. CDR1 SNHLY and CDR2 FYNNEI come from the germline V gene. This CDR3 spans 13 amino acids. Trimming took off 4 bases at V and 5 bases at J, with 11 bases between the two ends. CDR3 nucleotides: TGTGCCAGCAGTGGAGGAGTCGAGACTGAAGCTTTCTTT. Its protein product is CASSGGVETEAFF.

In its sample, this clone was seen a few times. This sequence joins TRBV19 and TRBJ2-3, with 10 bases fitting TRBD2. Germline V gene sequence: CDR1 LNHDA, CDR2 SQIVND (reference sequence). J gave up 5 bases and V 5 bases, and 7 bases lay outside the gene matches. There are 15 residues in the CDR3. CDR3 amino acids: CASSPGTSDVDTQYF. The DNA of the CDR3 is TGTGCCAGTAGTCCCGGGACTAGCGACGTAGATACGCAGTATTTT.

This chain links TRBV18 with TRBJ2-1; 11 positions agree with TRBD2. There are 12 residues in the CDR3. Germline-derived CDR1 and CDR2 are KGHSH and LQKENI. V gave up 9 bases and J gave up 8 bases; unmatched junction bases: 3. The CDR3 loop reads CASRLAGYEQFF. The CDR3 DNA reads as TGTGCCAGTAGACTAGCGGGATATGAGCAGTTCTTC.

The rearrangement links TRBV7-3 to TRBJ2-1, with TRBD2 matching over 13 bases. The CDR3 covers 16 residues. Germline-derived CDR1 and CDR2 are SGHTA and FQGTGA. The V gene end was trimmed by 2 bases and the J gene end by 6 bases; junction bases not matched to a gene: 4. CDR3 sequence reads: CASSLGGLAGLNEQFF. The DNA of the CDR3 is TGTGCCAGCAGCTTAGGGGGACTAGCGGGACTCAATGAGCAGTTCTTC.

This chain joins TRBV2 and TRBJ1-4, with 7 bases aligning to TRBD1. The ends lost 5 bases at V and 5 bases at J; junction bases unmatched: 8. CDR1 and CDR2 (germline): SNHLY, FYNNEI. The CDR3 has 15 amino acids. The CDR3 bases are TGTGCCAGCAGTACCTCCGGGACAGAAAATGAAAAACTGTTTTTT. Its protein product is CASSTSGTENEKLFF.

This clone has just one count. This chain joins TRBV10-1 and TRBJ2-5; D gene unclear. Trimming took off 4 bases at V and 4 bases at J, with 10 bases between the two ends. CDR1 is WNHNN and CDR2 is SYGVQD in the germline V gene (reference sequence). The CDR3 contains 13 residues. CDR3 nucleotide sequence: TGCGCCAGCAGTGTATCCTTGGCAGAGACCCAGTACTTC. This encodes CASSVSLAETQYF.

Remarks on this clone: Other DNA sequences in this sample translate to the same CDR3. In DNA, the CDR3 is TGTGCCAGCAGCTTTCCTAGCGGGAGCGATGAGCAGTTCTTC. Translated, it gives CASSFPSGSDEQFF. The chain combines TRBV7-2 with TRBJ2-1; 10 bases are shared with TRBD2. Trimming removed 3 bases from V and 8 bases from J; junction bases left unmatched: 4. Looked up from germline, CDR1 is SGHTA and CDR2 is FQGNSA. The CDR3 extends over 14 amino acids. Variable domain in full (rest from reference TRBV7-2 and TRBJ2-1): GAGVSQSPSNKVTEKGKDVELRCDPISGHTALYWYRQSLGQGLEFLIYFQGNSAPDKSGLPSDRFSAERTGGSVSTLTIQRTQQEDSAVYLCASSFPSGSDEQFFGPGTRLTVL.

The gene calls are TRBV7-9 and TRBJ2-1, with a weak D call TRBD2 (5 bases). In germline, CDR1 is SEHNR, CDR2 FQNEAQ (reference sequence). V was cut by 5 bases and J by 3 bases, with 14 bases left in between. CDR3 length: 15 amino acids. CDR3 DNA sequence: TGTGCCAGCAGCGGGAGAAGGGAAGTCTACAATGAGCAGTTCTTC. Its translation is CASSGRREVYNEQFF.

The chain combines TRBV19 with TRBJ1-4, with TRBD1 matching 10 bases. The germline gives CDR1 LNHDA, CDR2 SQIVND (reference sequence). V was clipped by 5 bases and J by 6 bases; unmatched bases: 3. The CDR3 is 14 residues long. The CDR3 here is CASSDRGRYEKLFF. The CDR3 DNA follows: TGTGCCAGTAGTGACAGGGGGCGGTATGAAAAACTGTTTTTT.

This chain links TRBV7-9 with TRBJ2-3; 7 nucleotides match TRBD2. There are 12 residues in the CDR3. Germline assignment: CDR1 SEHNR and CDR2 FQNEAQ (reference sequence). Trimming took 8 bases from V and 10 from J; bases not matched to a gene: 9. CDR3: CASGTRLASQYF. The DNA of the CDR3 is TGTGCCAGCGGAACCCGACTAGCATCGCAGTATTTT.

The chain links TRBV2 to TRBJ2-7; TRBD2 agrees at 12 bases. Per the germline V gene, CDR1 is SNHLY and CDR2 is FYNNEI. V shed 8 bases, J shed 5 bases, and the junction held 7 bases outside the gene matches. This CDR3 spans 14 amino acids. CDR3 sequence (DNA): TGTGCCAGCGTCCGGACTAGCGGGATCAACGAGCAGTACTTC. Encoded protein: CASVRTSGINEQYF.

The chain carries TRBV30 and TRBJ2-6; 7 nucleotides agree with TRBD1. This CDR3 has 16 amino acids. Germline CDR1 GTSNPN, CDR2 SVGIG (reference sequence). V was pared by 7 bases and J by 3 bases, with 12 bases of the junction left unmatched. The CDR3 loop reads CASQGDRLLGANVLTF. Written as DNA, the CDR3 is TGTGCCTCCCAGGGGGACAGACTTCTTGGGGCCAACGTCCTGACTTTC. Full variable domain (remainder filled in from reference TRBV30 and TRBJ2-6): SQTIHQWPATLVQPVGSPLSLECTVEGTSNPNLYWYRQAAGRGLQLLFYSVGIGQISSEVPQNLSASRPQDRQFILSSKKLLLSDSGFYLCASQGDRLLGANVLTFGAGSRLTVL.